This TCR beta chain was captured by sequencing in a study of blood T cell repertoires in COVID-19. About the study: The United States, Italy and Spain supplied acute and convalescent COVID-19 samples. The cDNA or gDNA used as material had been derived from T cells, B-cell-depleted T cells, or PBMCs.

This clone has just one count. Study processing details: How many nucleated cells were present was estimated from reference gene primer amplification. Sequencing used immunoSEQ multiplex PCR; TCRdb keeps in-frame clones, though not all of them. V and J calls plus clone size are reproduced from that table; the DNA served to infer D and trimming. The sample has some 350,000 clones; more than 75% are singletons. V was pared by 6 bases and J by 1 base, with 13 bases between. CDR3 length: 15 amino acids. Germline loops: CDR1 MDHEN, CDR2 SYDVKM. The chain joins TRBV28 to TRBJ1-5; D is undetermined. Sequencing was carried out using peripheral blood. The origin of this receptor is a human donor in a cohort sampled during active COVID-19. This CDR3 is CASSSGGLSNQPQHF. CDR3 DNA: TGTGCCAGCAGCTCGGGAGGACTCAGCAATCAGCCCCAGCATTTT.